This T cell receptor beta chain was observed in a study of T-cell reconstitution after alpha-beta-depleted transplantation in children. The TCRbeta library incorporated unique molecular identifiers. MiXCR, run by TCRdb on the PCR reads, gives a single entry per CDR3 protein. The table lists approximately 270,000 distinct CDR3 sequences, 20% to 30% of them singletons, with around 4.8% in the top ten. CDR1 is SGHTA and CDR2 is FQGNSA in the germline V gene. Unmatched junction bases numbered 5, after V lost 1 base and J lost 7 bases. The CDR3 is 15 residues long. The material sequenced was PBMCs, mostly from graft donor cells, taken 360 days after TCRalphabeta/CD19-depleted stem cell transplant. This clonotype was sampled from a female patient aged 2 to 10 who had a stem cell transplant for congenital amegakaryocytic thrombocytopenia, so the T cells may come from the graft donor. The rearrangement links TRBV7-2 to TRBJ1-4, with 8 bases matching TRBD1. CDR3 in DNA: TGTGCCAGCAGCTTAGTAGGGACAGGACGTGAAAAACTGTTTTTT. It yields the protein CASSLVGTGREKLFF.